The 22 T cell receptor beta chains below were found in one sample sequenced in a study of T cells in Graves' hyperthyroidism and ophthalmopathy (dated by TCRdb to the late 2010s). Receptors were amplified or captured by multiplex PCR. Reads for this sample came from an Illumina HiSeq 2000. Amplification of TCR beta CDR3 regions was carried out from RNA transcripts. A first-round RT-PCR of the TCR CDR3 used the HTBI primer set with the Qiagen OneStep RT-PCR kit. The raw public reads went through TCRdb reprocessing: fastp at Q25, MiXCR clone calling, in-frame beta chains kept. Rows with one shared CDR3 protein collapse into an entry with the most common genes and DNA. For this sample the table gives around 300,000 distinct CDR3 sequences, of which about an eighth were detected only once. In total, the top ten clones hold 7% to 9% of the sample. The sequenced sample consisted of blood. These receptors were taken from a woman aged 40 to 50 with Graves' hyperthyroidism.

In this sample, this clonotype turned up a few times. The CDR3 sequence is CASSVDGGVSPLHF. CDR3 in DNA: TGTGCCAGCAGCGTAGATGGAGGGGTTTCACCCCTCCACTTT. The chain links TRBV9 to TRBJ1-6, with TRBD1 as a possible D gene (5 bases). The V gene's germline CDR1 is SGDLS and CDR2 YYNGEE. The CDR3 sequence is 14 residues long. V dropped 0 bases and J dropped 9 bases, with 10 bases sitting between them.

This clonotype showed up many times. The chain uses TRBV12-3 or TRBV12-4 and TRBJ2-5; D is possibly TRBD2 (7 bases). CDR3 length: 13 amino acids. V was pared by 8 bases and J by 4 bases, with 14 bases between. In nucleotides, the CDR3 is TGTGCCAGCGGAAGGGGGGAGGGAGAGACCCAGTACTTC. Translation gives CASGRGEGETQYF.

The rearrangement uses TRBV11-1 and TRBJ2-1; D might be TRBD2 (6 bases). This CDR3 spans 14 amino acids. Trimming took off 4 bases at V and 3 bases at J, with 10 bases between the two ends. CDR1 and CDR2 from the germline V gene are SGHAT and FQDESV (reference sequence). The DNA of the CDR3 is TGTGCCAGCAGCTCCCGGGACTTCTACAATGAGCAGTTCTTC. Residues: CASSSRDFYNEQFF.

This clonotype was observed many times. V is TRBV13 and J is TRBJ2-7, with D possibly called TRBD1 or TRBD2 (5 bases each). This CDR3 has 15 residues. With 5 bases removed from V and 2 bases from J, the gap between germline ends came to 16 bases. Germline CDR1 and CDR2: PRHDT and FYEKMQ (reference sequence). CDR3 coding DNA: TGTGCCAGCAGCCCCTCGGTGGGACGGGCCTACGAGCAGTACTTC. Translated, it gives CASSPSVGRAYEQYF.

This rearrangement joins TRBV19 to TRBJ2-7, with no clear D. With 7 bases removed from V and 4 bases from J, the gap between germline ends came to 20 bases. This CDR3 is built from 15 residues. Germline V gene data show CDR1 as LNHDA and CDR2 as SQIVND (reference sequence). CDR3 bases: TGTGCCAGTAACCAAGGGCCCTCCAACGGATACGAGCAGTACTTC. Its translation is CASNQGPSNGYEQYF.

This clonotype occurred many times. J is TRBJ2-3 and V is TRBV24-1; D is unclear. CDR3 length equals 16 residues. Germline V gene sequence: CDR1 KGHDR, CDR2 SFDVKD. V was clipped by 3 bases and J by 1 base, with 13 bases between them. This chain's CDR3 is CATSDPSILGTDTQYF. The CDR3, as DNA: TGTGCCACCAGTGATCCTAGTATCCTCGGCACAGATACGCAGTATTTT.

Worth noting for this clonotype: A much larger clone lies a single base off, so this may be a read error. The V and J genes are TRBV27 and TRBJ2-1, with TRBD1 matching over 9 bases. The germline V gene encodes CDR1 MNHEY and CDR2 SMNVEV (reference sequence). The CDR3 runs to 15 residues. The CDR3 protein is CPSSSWDRAYNEQFF. As DNA, the CDR3 is TGTCCCAGCAGTTCCTGGGACAGGGCCTACAATGAGCAGTTCTTC.

This chain uses TRBV7-9 with TRBJ2-7; 8 nucleotides align to TRBD1. Germline V gene lookup returns CDR1 SEHNR and CDR2 FQNEAQ (reference sequence). The CDR3 is 15 amino acids. V dropped 3 bases and J dropped 2; count of bases not matched to a gene: 6. Here the CDR3 DNA reads TGTGCCAGCAGCTTTGACAGGGGAAGTCCCTACGAGCAGTACTTC. Its translation: CASSFDRGSPYEQYF.

This clonotype has ten or more counts. The chain links TRBV20-1 to TRBJ1-2; D call uncertain. This CDR3 region has 12 residues. V gave up 4 bases and J gave up 1 base, with 7 bases separating them. Germline CDR1 and CDR2: DFQATT and SNEGSKA (reference sequence). Written as DNA, the CDR3 is TGCAGTGCTAATCGGAATAACTATGGCTACACCTTC. Its translation is CSANRNNYGYTF.

In this sample, this clonotype turned up a few times. This rearrangement joins TRBV20-1 to TRBJ2-2, with a tentative D call TRBD2 (6 bases). The CDR3 is 13 residues long. Trimming stripped 0 bases from V and 5 bases from J, with 7 bases between. CDR1 is DFQATT and CDR2 is SNEGSKA in the germline V gene (reference sequence). CDR3 residues: CSAREGGTGELFF. The CDR3 nucleotides read TGCAGTGCTAGAGAGGGAGGAACCGGGGAGCTGTTTTTT.

In its sample, this clonotype was seen many times. The CDR3 bases are TGTGCCAGCTCACCGGTTACCCTTGACACTGAAGCTTTCTTT. Translated, it gives CASSPVTLDTEAFF. The chain carries TRBV18 and TRBJ1-1; D is undetermined. The CDR3 runs 14 residues. Germline values: CDR1 KGHSH, CDR2 LQKENI. V was pared by 3 bases and J by 3 bases, with 11 bases between.

The chain links TRBV28 to TRBJ1-4, with D possibly being TRBD1 (5 bases). Per the germline V gene, CDR1 is MDHEN and CDR2 is SYDVKM. This CDR3 spans 15 amino acids. Trimming stripped 6 bases from V and 7 bases from J, with 18 bases between. The CDR3 here is CASSRQSAGGEKLFF. The CDR3 DNA is TGTGCCAGCAGCCGTCAGTCCGCCGGGGGTGAAAAACTGTTTTTT. The complete variable domain, with remaining parts taken from reference TRBV28 and TRBJ1-4, reads DVKVTQSSRYLVKRTGEKVFLECVQDMDHENMFWYRQDPGLGLRLIYFSYDVKMKEKGDIPEGYSVSREKKERFSLILESASTNQTSMYLCASSRQSAGGEKLFFGSGTQLSVL.

This clonotype was recorded many times. The V and J genes are TRBV2 and TRBJ1-5, with TRBD1 matching over 7 bases. The V segment lost 8 bases and the J segment 2 bases; nucleotides outside the gene matches: 3. CDR1 is SNHLY and CDR2 is FYNNEI in the germline V gene. The CDR3 covers 13 residues. The DNA of the CDR3 is TGTGCCAGCGGGACAGAGGGCAATCAGCCCCAGCATTTT. Amino acids: CASGTEGNQPQHF. Full variable domain (outside the CDR3, taken from reference TRBV2 and TRBJ1-5): EPEVTQTPSHQVTQMGQEVILRCVPISNHLYFYWYRQILGQKVEFLVSFYNNEISEKSEIFDDQFSVERPDGSNFTLKIRSTKLEDSAMYFCASGTEGNQPQHFGDGTRLSIL.

This clonotype was observed at least ten times. The chain carries TRBV7-9 and TRBJ2-7; 8 bases align to TRBD1. The junction had 8 bases not matched to a gene; V was cut back by 4 bases and J by 6 bases. Looked up from germline, CDR1 is SEHNR and CDR2 is FQNEAQ (reference sequence). The CDR3 sequence is 14 residues long. CDR3 coding DNA: TGTGCCAGCAGCTCTCACAGGGGGAGAGGCGAGCAGTACTTC. Protein product: CASSSHRGRGEQYF.

This clonotype has more than one count but fewer than ten. The chain recombines TRBV5-1 with TRBJ1-5; 7 nucleotides line up with TRBD1. Germline assignment: CDR1 SGHRS and CDR2 YFSETQ. The V gene end was trimmed by 5 bases and the J gene end by 1 base; junction bases not matched to a gene: 6. The CDR3 is made up of 15 amino acids. The CDR3: CASRAGTESNQPQHF. The CDR3 nucleotides read TGCGCCAGCAGGGCCGGGACAGAAAGCAATCAGCCCCAGCATTTT.

This clonotype appeared many times. This chain joins TRBV7-2 and TRBJ2-1, with 10 nucleotides matching TRBD2. V was clipped by 3 bases and J by 1 base; unmatched bases: 3. Germline CDR1 and CDR2: SGHTA and FQGNSA. This CDR3 is built from 16 residues. The CDR3 sequence: CASSFSGRQSYNEQFF. Written as DNA, the CDR3 is TGTGCCAGCAGCTTTAGCGGGAGGCAATCCTACAATGAGCAGTTCTTC. The full variable domain, rest sourced from reference TRBV7-2 and TRBJ2-1, is GAGVSQSPSNKVTEKGKDVELRCDPISGHTALYWYRQSLGQGLEFLIYFQGNSAPDKSGLPSDRFSAERTGGSVSTLTIQRTQQEDSAVYLCASSFSGRQSYNEQFFGPGTRLTVL.

A few counts support this clonotype. The rearrangement uses TRBV6-1 and TRBJ2-2; D gene ambiguous. CDR3 size: 15 residues. The V gene's germline CDR1 is MNHNS and CDR2 SASEGT. V lost 1 base to trimming and J lost 5 bases, with 11 bases between them. CDR3 nucleotides: TGTGCCAGCAGTGAAGGGCAGCTGCGGACCGGGGAGCTGTTTTTT. It is translated as CASSEGQLRTGELFF.

The V and J genes are TRBV29-1 and TRBJ2-3, with 10 nucleotides matching TRBD2. J was trimmed by 0 bases and V by 7 bases; bases with no gene match: 22. CDR1 is SQVTM, CDR2 ANQGSEA, per germline. CDR3 length: 20 residues. In nucleotides, the CDR3 is TGCAGCGCCGAAAAGGGGACTAGCGCGGGGGGTACCTCTAGCACAGATACGCAGTATTTT. It specifies CSAEKGTSAGGTSSTDTQYF.

The sample holds many counts of this clonotype. The chain links TRBV7-8 to TRBJ2-1; 8 bases fit TRBD2. The CDR3 sequence is 15 residues long. CDR1 SGHVS and CDR2 FQNEAQ come from the germline V gene. V was clipped by 1 base and J by 7 bases; unmatched bases: 6. The CDR3 here is CASSLDGTSGNEQFF. As DNA, the CDR3 is TGTGCCAGCAGCTTAGATGGGACTAGTGGTAATGAGCAGTTCTTC.

Ten or more counts support this clonotype. V usage is TRBV11-2 and J usage is TRBJ2-7; 14 bases are shared with TRBD2. CDR3 length equals 20 residues. Germline V lookup: CDR1 SGHAT, CDR2 FQNNGV. Trimming removed 2 bases from V and 4 bases from J; junction bases left unmatched: 16. CDR3 in amino acids: CASSLPQLPGLAGARYEQYF. In DNA form, the CDR3 reads TGTGCCAGCAGCTTACCGCAACTACCGGGACTAGCGGGAGCCCGATACGAGCAGTACTTC.

This clonotype was picked up many times. Germline is not matched at one junction end, which may reflect a read error. This sequence joins TRBV5-1 and TRBJ2-7; 7 bases map to TRBD1. In germline, CDR1 is SGHRS, CDR2 YFSETQ. CDR3 size: 14 residues. As DNA, the CDR3 is TGTGCCAGCAGTCCCCGACAGGGTACCTACGAGCAGTACTTC. Translation gives CASSPRQGTYEQYF.

This clonotype was recorded many times. This chain links TRBV2 with TRBJ2-2, with a possible D match to TRBD2 (6 bases). There are 12 residues in the CDR3. The V end lost 4 bases, the J end lost 6 bases, and 6 bases lay between the germline ends. Germline values: CDR1 SNHLY, CDR2 FYNNEI. DNA of the CDR3: TGTGCCAGCAGTGGGAGGGCCGGGGAGCTGTTTTTT. Protein sequence: CASSGRAGELFF.